One and the same sample provided the 16 T cell receptor beta chains below, sequenced in a study of cytomegalovirus exposure and HLA in healthy donors. Use of 60 Vbeta and 13 Jbeta primers characterized the PCR. Sequencing was performed with immunoSEQ multiplex PCR; in TCRdb, only in-frame clones are kept and a portion is missing. Found here are 120,000 or so clones, over 80% of them singletons; the top ten hold 2.1%. The specimen was PBMCs. These receptors were obtained from a man aged 25 to 40 in good health and CMV-seronegative.

The rearrangement uses TRBV7-9 and TRBJ2-5, with D hard to call. Germline values: CDR1 SEHNR, CDR2 FQNEAQ (reference sequence). Trimming took 1 base from V and 0 from J, leaving 12 bases between them. The CDR3 covers 16 residues. The CDR3 nucleotides are TGTGCCAGCAGCTTAGAGCAGGCGTACAACCAAGAGACCCAGTACTTC. Translated, it gives CASSLEQAYNQETQYF.

The chain links TRBV28 to TRBJ1-1; 9 positions match TRBD1. The V gene's germline CDR1 is MDHEN and CDR2 SYDVKM. This CDR3 has 16 residues. V shed 6 bases, J shed 0 bases, and the junction held 8 bases outside the gene matches. In nucleotides, the CDR3 is TGTGCCAGCAGAGATAGGGGACAGGGAGTGAACACTGAAGCTTTCTTT. The encoded protein is CASRDRGQGVNTEAFF.

The count of this clone is one. The chain joins TRBV4-1 to TRBJ2-3; D may be TRBD2 (6 bases). This CDR3 has 16 amino acids. Trimming removed 2 bases from V and 0 bases from J, with 12 bases in between. Germline-derived CDR1 and CDR2 are MGHRA and YSYEKL. CDR3 region: CASSQPSRGSTDTQYF. The CDR3 nucleotides read TGCGCCAGCAGCCAACCCTCGCGGGGTAGCACAGATACGCAGTATTTT.

Concerning this clone itself: One end of the junction fails to match germline, which may point to a read error. J is TRBJ2-4 and V is TRBV28, with D possibly TRBD1 on 5 matching bases. This CDR3 comprises 14 residues. Germline CDR1 MDHEN, CDR2 SYDVKM. The CDR3 loop is CASSLTGAKNSQYF. Here the CDR3 DNA reads TGTGCCAGCAGCCTCACAGGAGCCAAAAACAGTCAGTACTTC.

This rearrangement joins TRBV28 to TRBJ2-5, with D possibly TRBD1 on 5 matching bases. V was trimmed by 4 bases and J by 1 base, leaving 13 bases between them. The CDR3 spans 15 residues. Looked up from germline, CDR1 is MDHEN and CDR2 is SYDVKM. The CDR3 region has the DNA TGTGCCAGCAGTTCTAACACTGACAGCCAAGAGACCCAGTACTTC. Protein product: CASSSNTDSQETQYF.

This chain joins TRBV28 and TRBJ2-4, with 11 nucleotides matching TRBD1. The ends lost 5 bases at V and 8 bases at J; junction bases unmatched: 11. CDR1 and CDR2 (germline): MDHEN, SYDVKM. The CDR3 is 16 amino acids. The CDR3 nucleotides are TGTGCCAGCAGTGGGACTTACGGACAGGGGGCGGACATTCAGTACTTC. Amino acid sequence: CASSGTYGQGADIQYF.

On this clone: A junction end diverges from the germline sequence, so it may reflect a read error. The V and J genes are TRBV27 and TRBJ2-4; a possible D gene is TRBD1 (6 bases). CDR3 length equals 15 residues. Germline CDR1 MNHEY, CDR2 SMNVEV (reference sequence). Written as DNA, the CDR3 is TGTGCCAGCAGTCCCCAAGGGGGTACCAAAAACAGTCAGTACTTC. Residues: CASSPQGGTKNSQYF.

The chain is built from TRBV9 and TRBJ2-7; TRBD1 aligns across 10 bases. Trimming at V came to 6 bases and at J to 3 bases, leaving 6 bases not matched to a gene. The CDR3 length is 14 residues. Germline values: CDR1 SGDLS, CDR2 YYNGEE. The CDR3 DNA reads as TGTGCCAGCACCCCGGGACAGGGGTTCTACGAGCAGTACTTC. It translates to CASTPGQGFYEQYF.

This chain links TRBV4-3 with TRBJ1-2, with 12 bases aligning to TRBD1. CDR1 is LGHNA, CDR2 YSLEER, per germline. Trimming at V came to 3 bases and at J to 3 bases, leaving 2 bases not matched to a gene. CDR3 length: 15 amino acids. Here the CDR3 reads CASSQGTGGDYGYTF. CDR3 nucleotides: TGCGCCAGCAGCCAGGGGACAGGGGGCGACTATGGCTACACCTTC.

This clone was counted a single time. The rearrangement joins TRBV27 to TRBJ2-3; TRBD2 aligns across 10 bases. V was clipped by 2 bases and J by 4 bases; unmatched bases: 3. Germline-derived CDR1 and CDR2 are MNHEY and SMNVEV (reference sequence). The CDR3 runs 15 residues. CDR3 amino acids: CASSLQAGGPDTQYF. The CDR3 nucleotides read TGTGCCAGCAGTTTACAAGCGGGGGGGCCAGATACGCAGTATTTT.

This clone was seen only once. CDR3: CASSSTGQIHEQYF. The CDR3 DNA reads as TGTGCCAGCAGTTCAACGGGACAGATCCACGAGCAGTACTTC. The chain uses TRBV27 and TRBJ2-7; 7 nucleotides align to TRBD1. CDR1 and CDR2 (germline): MNHEY, SMNVEV (reference sequence). V shed 4 bases and J 5 bases; nucleotides not matched to a gene: 8. This CDR3 region has 14 residues.

This clone has a single count. The J gene is TRBJ2-2, the V gene TRBV6-6; the D gene is possibly TRBD1 (6 bases). This CDR3 spans 15 amino acids. Germline V CDR1 and CDR2: MNHNY, SVGAGI (reference sequence). Trimming took 7 bases from V and 4 from J, leaving 16 bases between them. CDR3 bases: TGTGCCAGCACCCGACAGGACCCCTCCACCGGGGAGCTGTTTTTT. Its translation is CASTRQDPSTGELFF.

The chain is built from TRBV6-1 and TRBJ2-3; tentative D call: TRBD2 (7 bases). CDR1 is MNHNS and CDR2 is SASEGT in the germline V gene. The CDR3 has 15 amino acids. The germline V and J ends were trimmed by 5 bases and 2 bases, with 14 bases remaining between them. CDR3 nucleotide sequence: TGTGCCAGCAGTCCCTGGGGGGGCCCCACAGATACGCAGTATTTT. This sequence encodes CASSPWGGPTDTQYF.

This chain joins TRBV27 and TRBJ2-7, with 9 bases identical to TRBD1. The V gene's germline CDR1 is MNHEY and CDR2 SMNVEV (reference sequence). The CDR3 has 11 residues. V shed 8 bases, J shed 7 bases, and the junction held 3 bases outside the gene matches. The CDR3 DNA reads TGTGCCAGCGGGGACAGGGCGGAGCAGTACTTC. Translated: CASGDRAEQYF.

The CDR3 loop reads CASSFSGTRGQYF. CDR3 nucleotide sequence: TGTGCCAGCAGTTTCTCCGGGACACGAGGGCAGTACTTC. The rearrangement uses TRBV28 and TRBJ2-7; weak D call: TRBD1 (6 bases). Germline CDR1 MDHEN, CDR2 SYDVKM. The length of the CDR3 is 13 residues. V shed 3 bases and J shed 9 bases, with 15 bases lying between them.

The CDR3 bases are TGTGCCAGCAGCTTAGAAACAGCGGGGGACCGCTGGCAGACCCAGTACTTC. Amino acid sequence: CASSLETAGDRWQTQYF. J is TRBJ2-5 and V is TRBV7-2; 8 positions agree with TRBD2. Germline V lookup: CDR1 SGHTA, CDR2 FQGNSA. The CDR3 loop spans 17 amino acids. Germline trimming cut 1 base from V and 6 bases from J; bases unmatched to any gene: 13.